A single sample is the source of the 10 T cell receptor beta chains below, sequenced in a study of CD8 T cells in Susac syndrome. A quantity of about 0.45 to 1 ug RNA underwent reverse transcription using random hexamers. In TCRdb, the immunoSEQ multiplex PCR reads were re-called with MiXCR into one record per CDR3 protein. The table includes about 250,000 distinct CDR3 sequences, 93% detected once. The sample comprised CD4+ T cells from PBMCs. These receptors originate from a human donor with multiple sclerosis.

V is TRBV7-6 and J is TRBJ1-6; weak D call: TRBD1 (6 bases). Germline CDR1 SGHVS, CDR2 FNYEAQ. V was trimmed by 2 bases and J by 13 bases, leaving 15 bases between them. This CDR3 has 14 residues. The CDR3 bases are TGTGCCAGCAGCTTATCACAGGGAACCTCCCCCCTCCACTTT. Translation gives CASSLSQGTSPLHF.

This clonotype was found a few times. The chain couples TRBV5-1 to TRBJ1-6; D is unresolved. The V gene's germline CDR1 is SGHRS and CDR2 YFSETQ. This CDR3 spans 15 amino acids. Trimming pared 4 bases from V and 0 bases from J, leaving 8 bases between. This CDR3 reads CASSPSSSYNSPLHF. DNA of the CDR3: TGCGCCAGCAGCCCCTCAAGCTCCTATAATTCACCCCTCCACTTT.

The chain carries TRBV19 and TRBJ1-1, with 8 bases lining up with TRBD1. Germline V gene lookup returns CDR1 LNHDA and CDR2 SQIVND (reference sequence). V gave up 6 bases and J gave up 3 bases; unmatched junction bases: 3. This CDR3 has 13 amino acids. The CDR3 DNA reads TGTGCCAGTAGGGCGGACAGGGACACTGAAGCTTTCTTT. As protein: CASRADRDTEAFF.

This chain connects TRBV20-1 to TRBJ1-3; D may be TRBD1 (5 bases). CDR3 size: 17 residues. With 4 bases removed from V and 0 bases from J, the gap between germline ends came to 19 bases. Germline V gene data show CDR1 as DFQATT and CDR2 as SNEGSKA (reference sequence). The CDR3 reads CSAMPGGPALSGNTIYF. The CDR3 bases are TGCAGTGCTATGCCGGGGGGACCTGCCCTCTCTGGAAACACCATATATTTT.

The gene calls are TRBV28 and TRBJ2-1; no clear D gene. The germline gives CDR1 MDHEN, CDR2 SYDVKM. This CDR3 is 14 amino acids long. Deletions cut 6 bases from V and 8 bases from J, with 17 bases between. The chain's CDR3 is CASSTIPLSDEQFF. CDR3 coding DNA: TGTGCCAGCAGCACAATTCCCCTTTCGGATGAGCAGTTCTTC.

This chain connects TRBV24-1 to TRBJ2-1, with 14 nucleotides matching TRBD2. Germline trimming cut 5 bases from V and 8 bases from J; bases unmatched to any gene: 4. The CDR3 length is 15 residues. Germline CDR1 reads KGHDR; CDR2 reads SFDVKD. The CDR3 protein is CATSAETSGRDEQFF. The DNA of the CDR3 is TGTGCCACCAGTGCTGAGACTAGCGGGAGGGATGAGCAGTTCTTC.

The chain recombines TRBV29-1 with TRBJ1-1; D gene unclear. This CDR3 has 13 residues. Trimming took off 6 bases at V and 3 bases at J, with 14 bases between the two ends. Germline-derived CDR1 and CDR2 are SQVTM and ANQGSEA. The CDR3: CSVAGAVDTEAFF. The CDR3 coding sequence is TGCAGCGTCGCGGGAGCCGTGGACACTGAAGCTTTCTTT.

The J gene is TRBJ1-1, the V gene TRBV27, with D possibly matching TRBD1 (5 bases). Between the trimmed V and J ends, which lost 3 bases and 4 bases, there was a span of 18 bases. This CDR3 region has 16 residues. Germline lookup yields CDR1 MNHEY and CDR2 SMNVEV (reference sequence). CDR3 protein: CASSFRLRTRITEAFF. CDR3 bases: TGTGCCAGCAGTTTTAGGTTGAGGACACGCATCACTGAAGCTTTCTTT.

The chain employs TRBV27 and TRBJ2-7; 8 bases agree with TRBD2. The CDR3 has 14 amino acids. J was trimmed by 4 bases and V by 6 bases; bases with no gene match: 8. The germline V gene encodes CDR1 MNHEY and CDR2 SMNVEV (reference sequence). The CDR3 DNA reads TGTGCCAGCAGAAGAGCGGGGGCGAATTACGAGCAGTACTTC. Its translation is CASRRAGANYEQYF.

The chain employs TRBV12-5 and TRBJ2-1, with TRBD1 as a possible D gene (5 bases). This CDR3 is 13 amino acids long. V lost 8 bases to trimming and J lost 3 bases, with 11 bases between them. Germline V gene sequence: CDR1 LGHNT, CDR2 FRNRAP. Written as DNA, the CDR3 is TGTGCTAGTACTCGAGACAGCTACAATGAGCAGTTCTTC. This translates into CASTRDSYNEQFF.